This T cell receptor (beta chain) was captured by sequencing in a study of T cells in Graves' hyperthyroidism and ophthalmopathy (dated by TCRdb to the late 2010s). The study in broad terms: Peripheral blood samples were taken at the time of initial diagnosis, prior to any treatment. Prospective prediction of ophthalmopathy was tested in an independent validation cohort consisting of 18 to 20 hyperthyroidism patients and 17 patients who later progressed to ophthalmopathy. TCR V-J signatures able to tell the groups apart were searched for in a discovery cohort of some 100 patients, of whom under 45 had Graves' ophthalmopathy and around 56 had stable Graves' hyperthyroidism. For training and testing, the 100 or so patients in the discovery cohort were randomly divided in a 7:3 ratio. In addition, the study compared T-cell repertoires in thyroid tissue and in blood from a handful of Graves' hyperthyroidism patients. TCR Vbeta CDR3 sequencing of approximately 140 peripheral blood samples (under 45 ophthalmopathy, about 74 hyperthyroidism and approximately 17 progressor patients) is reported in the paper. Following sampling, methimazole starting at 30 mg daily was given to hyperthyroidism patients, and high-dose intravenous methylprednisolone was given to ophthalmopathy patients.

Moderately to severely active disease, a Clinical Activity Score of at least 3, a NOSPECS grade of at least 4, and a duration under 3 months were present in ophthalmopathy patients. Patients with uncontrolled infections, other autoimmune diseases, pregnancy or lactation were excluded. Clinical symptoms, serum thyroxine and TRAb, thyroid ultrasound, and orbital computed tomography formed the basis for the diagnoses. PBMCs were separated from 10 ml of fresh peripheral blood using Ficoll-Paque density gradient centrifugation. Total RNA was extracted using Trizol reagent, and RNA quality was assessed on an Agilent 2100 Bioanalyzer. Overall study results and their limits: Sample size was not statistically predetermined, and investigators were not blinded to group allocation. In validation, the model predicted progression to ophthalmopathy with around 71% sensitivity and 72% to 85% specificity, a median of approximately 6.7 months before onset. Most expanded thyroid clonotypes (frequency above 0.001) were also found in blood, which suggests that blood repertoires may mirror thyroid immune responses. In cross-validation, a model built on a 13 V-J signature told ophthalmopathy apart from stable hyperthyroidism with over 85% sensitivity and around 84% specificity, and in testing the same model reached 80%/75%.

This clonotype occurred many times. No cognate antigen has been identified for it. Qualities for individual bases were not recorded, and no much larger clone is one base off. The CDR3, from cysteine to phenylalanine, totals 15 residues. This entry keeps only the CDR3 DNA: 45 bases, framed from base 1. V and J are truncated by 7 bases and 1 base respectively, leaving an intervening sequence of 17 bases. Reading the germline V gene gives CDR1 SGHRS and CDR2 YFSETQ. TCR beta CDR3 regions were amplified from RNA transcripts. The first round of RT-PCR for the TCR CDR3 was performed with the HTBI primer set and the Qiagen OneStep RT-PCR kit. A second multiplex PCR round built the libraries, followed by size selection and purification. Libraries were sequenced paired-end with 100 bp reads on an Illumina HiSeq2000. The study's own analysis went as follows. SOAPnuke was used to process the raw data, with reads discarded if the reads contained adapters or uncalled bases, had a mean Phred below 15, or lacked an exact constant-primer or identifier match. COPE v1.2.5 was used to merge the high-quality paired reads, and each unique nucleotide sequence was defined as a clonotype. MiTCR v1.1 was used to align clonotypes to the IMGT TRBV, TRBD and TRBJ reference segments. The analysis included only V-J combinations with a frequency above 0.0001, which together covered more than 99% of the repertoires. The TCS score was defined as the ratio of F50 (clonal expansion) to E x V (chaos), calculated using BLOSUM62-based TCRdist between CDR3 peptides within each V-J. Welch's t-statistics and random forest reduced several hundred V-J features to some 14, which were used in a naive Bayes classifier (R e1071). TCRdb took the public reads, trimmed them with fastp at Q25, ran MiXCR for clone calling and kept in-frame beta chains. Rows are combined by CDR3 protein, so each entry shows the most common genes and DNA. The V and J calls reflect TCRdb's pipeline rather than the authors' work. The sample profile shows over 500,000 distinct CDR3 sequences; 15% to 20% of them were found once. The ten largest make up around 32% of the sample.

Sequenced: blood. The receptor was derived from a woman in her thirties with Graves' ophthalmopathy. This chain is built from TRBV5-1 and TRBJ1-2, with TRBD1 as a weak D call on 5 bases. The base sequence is TGCGCCAGCCGTTTAGAGGGGCGGGATAACTATGGCTACACCTTC. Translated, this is CASRLEGRDNYGYTF.